Detailed here is one T cell receptor (beta chain). Its antigen is as yet unknown. Next came a second PCR, run for roughly 7 to 12 cycles, which used a sample-barcoded 5' primer along with a J-beta primer mix. Using its own MiXCR run on the 5' RACE reads, TCRdb lists one record per CDR3 protein. Among roughly 900,000 distinct CDR3 sequences listed, less than 35% were seen once. The data originate from a study of blood T cells in healthy people across ages. V shed 5 bases and J 7 bases; nucleotides not matched to a gene: 15. CDR3 length: 18 residues. Germline V gene sequence: CDR1 SEHNR, CDR2 FQNEAQ (reference sequence). RNA extraction gave at least 6 micrograms of total RNA per sample. Study-wide results and caveats: Any changes in expanded clonotypes were possibly confounded, as donor CMV status remained unknown. More naive CD4+ cells and higher diversity marked long-lived donors relative to aged donors.

V is TRBV7-9 and J is TRBJ2-1; 12 bases align to TRBD2. The TCR sequence derives from a woman older than 75 in good health. The specimen sequenced was blood. CDR3 residues: CASSPRGLAGGPSNEQFF. The CDR3 bases are TGTGCCAGCAGCCCCCGTGGCCTAGCGGGGGGGCCTTCAAATGAGCAGTTCTTC.